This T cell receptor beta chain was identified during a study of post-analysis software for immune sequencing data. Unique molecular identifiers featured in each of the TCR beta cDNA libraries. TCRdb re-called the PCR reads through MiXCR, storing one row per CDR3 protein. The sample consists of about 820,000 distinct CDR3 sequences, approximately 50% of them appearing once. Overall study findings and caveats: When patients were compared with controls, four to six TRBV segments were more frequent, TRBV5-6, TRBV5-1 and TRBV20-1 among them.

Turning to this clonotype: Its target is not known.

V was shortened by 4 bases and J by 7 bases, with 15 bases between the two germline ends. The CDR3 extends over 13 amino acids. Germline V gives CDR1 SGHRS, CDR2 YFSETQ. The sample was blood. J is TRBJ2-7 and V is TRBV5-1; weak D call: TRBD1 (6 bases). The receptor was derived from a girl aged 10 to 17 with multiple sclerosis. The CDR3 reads CASSPGTDREQYF. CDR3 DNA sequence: TGCGCCAGCAGCCCGGGGACCGACAGGGAGCAGTACTTC.